This TCR beta chain was observed in a study of human T cells and chemical hapten exposure (dated by TCRdb to the early 2020s). Turning to the overall study: For sensitization, 2% DPC in acetone was applied to an approximately 2 cm by approximately 2 cm area of upper inner arm skin. Patients additionally received weekly therapeutic DPC doses to the scalp throughout the roughly 25-week study period. Patch testing was performed on the upper back with Finn chambers containing 0.01% DPC, and the patch tests were scored after 6 days according to International Contact Dermatitis Research Group standards. Alopecia areata with under or over 50% scalp involvement, alopecia totalis and alopecia universalis were represented in the patient cohort, which was mostly female. Libraries were combined into a pool for sequencing, and differences in TCR yield between samples came mainly from small differences in library volumes within the pool. Peripheral blood TCR repertoire changes were tracked in vivo in alopecia patients during primary and secondary sensitization to the hapten diphenylcyclopropenone (DPC). Blood samples were taken from patients before sensitization (week 0) and at 2, 6 and about 24 weeks after DPC sensitization. Roughly 30 alopecia patients gave blood for TCR sequencing at one to four time points (pre-sensitization, 2, 6 and 24 weeks).

The time point label here, explained by the study, means: pre-sensitization, week 0. In light of the paper, this sample's treatment or condition label describes: therapeutic diphenylcyclopropenone sensitization with weekly scalp DPC. Blood at each patch-test visit was drawn before the patch test was applied. Patients were considered eligible if aged 18 to 70, diagnosed with alopecia and deemed suitable for DPC therapy, and patients were excluded if pregnant. Total RNA was extracted from unfractionated whole blood that had been collected in Tempus Blood RNA tubes. Library method: RACE. The sample was run on a NextSeq 500. During library preparation, unique molecular identifiers were attached to individual cDNA molecules so that TCRs could be counted in a quantitative, reproducible way. For every blood RNA sample, sequencing covered both the TCR alpha and TCR beta chains. As for the authors' bioinformatics: The median number of TCRs per sample was approximately 93,000, ranging from about 23,224 to 700,000. V, J and CDR3 annotation of the TCR reads was carried out using the Decombinator software suite. For PS versus PT1 abundance plots, all samples were subsampled to the same number of TCRs (28,000). Expanded TCRs were defined as absent before sensitization and observed at least eight times at the 2-week time point. TCRdb took the public reads, trimmed them with fastp at Q25, ran MiXCR for clone calling and kept in-frame beta chains. Under each unique CDR3 protein, matching rows form one entry showing the most common genes and DNA. The V and J calls shown here were made by TCRdb, not taken from the authors' results. The sample has about 51,000 distinct CDR3 sequences on record, roughly a tenth of them singletons. The ten largest make up more than 13% of the sample.

The paper's findings and limits, for the study overall: Expanded TCRs formed significantly more large CDR3 similarity clusters than pre-sensitization or healthy control sets, consistent with antigen-driven responses. No change with DPC sensitization was found in the number of TCRs above 1 in 1000 frequency, and no evidence of global repertoire structure alterations was found. The number of PT1 expanded TCRs positively correlated with patch test score, significant at thresholds 8, 16 and 32 but not 4. Repeated subsampling changed both the strength of the expansion versus patch-test correlation and the threshold at which that correlation became significant. All patients had alopecia, a presumed autoimmune disease, so their immune response might differ from that of healthy individuals.

This clonotype showed up many times. What antigen it recognizes has not been identified. No quality values exist for individual bases; no much larger clone is one base distant. This specimen consisted of whole blood, obtained in connection with sensitization to the hapten diphenylcyclopropenone (DPC). This TCR came from a woman between 40 and 50 years old with alopecia areata. Some clones in this sample may be carry-over from other donors' samples.

The DNA sequence reads TGTGCCAGCAGCTTGCGCGGGACTGCCGGCGAGCAGTACTTC. Translated, this is CASSLRGTAGEQYF. The rearranged chain carries TRBV7-9 and TRBJ2-7; the D segment could be TRBD2, given 6 matching bases. The germline V gene (reference sequence) provides CDR1 SEHNR and CDR2 FQNEAQ. At the junction V is shortened by 3 bases and J by 6 bases, with 15 bases in between. From its cysteine to its phenylalanine, the CDR3 spans 14 amino acids. CDR3 DNA only is kept here, 42 bases in frame from base 1.